This TCR beta chain originates from a study of T cell repertoires in cytomegalovirus infection (dated by TCRdb to about 2019). Context from the whole study: The peptide stimulations were aimed at well-studied HLA-B-restricted epitopes as well as recently identified HLA-C-restricted CMV epitopes, whose presentation resists viral immunomodulation. Because public TCR beta signatures pointed to carriage of CMV infection together with the matching HLA type, the HLA type of each donor mattered for the analysis.

About this clonotype itself: The antigen it binds to is not known. No much larger clone exists at a distance of one base, and base qualities are not known.

The meaning of the sample's treatment or condition label: in vitro stimulation with specific CMV peptide epitopes to enrich CMV-specific T cells. Sequencer: Illumina HiSeq 1500. TCRdb took the public reads, trimmed them with fastp at Q25, ran MiXCR for clone calling and kept in-frame beta chains. Records with the same CDR3 protein are collapsed into one entry carrying the most frequent genes and DNA. The sample records about half a million distinct CDR3 sequences, about 33% of which are singletons. Roughly 17% of the sample is taken by the ten largest. Results the study describes overall, beyond this receptor: The ex vivo response was dominated by HLA-C-restricted CMV-specific TCR beta clonotypes, and the single most frequent clonotype in two of eight donors was supplied by these HLA-C-restricted clonotypes. Carriers of CMV infection plus the relevant HLA type were discriminated by the cumulative frequency of public TCR beta family members in the study cohort and in an independent approximately 360-donor cohort.

The sequence derives from a human donor in good health (CMV status not recorded). Some clones in this sample may be carry-over from other donors' samples. The material sequenced was cultured PBMCs, taken from culture after CMV antigen stimulation.

The CDR3 in this case is CASSPDISYEQYF. The nucleotides read TGTGCCAGCTCACCGGACATCTCCTACGAGCAGTACTTC. The chain employs TRBV18 and TRBJ2-7, with a tentative D gene TRBD1 over 5 matching bases. Deletion took 3 bases off V and 0 bases off J, with a span of 6 bases between the germline ends. CDR1 and CDR2, per the germline V gene, are KGHSH and LQKENI. From its cysteine to its phenylalanine, the CDR3 spans 13 amino acids. The entry retains the CDR3 DNA only, 39 bases that are in frame from base 1.